These T cell receptor beta chains were read from a single sample in a study of tumor-infiltrating lymphocytes in primary liver carcinoma. MiXCR, applied by TCRdb to the multiplex PCR reads, yields one record per CDR3 protein. Found here are some 30,000 distinct CDR3 sequences, 71% of them singletons; the top ten hold 25% to 35%. Sample: liver tumor tissue from sampling region 3. The receptors were gathered from a woman aged 25-40 years with primary liver carcinoma and hepatitis B virus infection. CDR3s leave out the opening cysteine and the closing phenylalanine or tryptophan.

v_gene | CDR3aa
TRBV29-1 | SVVGGRRVTEAF
TRBV24-1 | ATQGHRDNEQF
TRBV6-1 | ASSERGGANTGELF
TRBV7-9 | ASSLGYNEQF
TRBV5-4 | ASGNPAVSGSRTDTQY
TRBV5-1 | ASSPSGWQSYEQY
TRBV6-2/TRBV6-3 | VSTFRQGRNYEQY
TRBV6-1 | ASSDGDRVTDTQY
TRBV29-1 | RVGTGSTEVF
TRBV4-3 | ARSQDWDYSYNEQF
TRBV28 | ASSSRDLGVKLF
TRBV13 | ASSLGLTDTQY
TRBV5-6 | ANSLAPRVTGELL
TRBV11-3 | ASNLEQTGGNYEQY
TRBV11-2 | VSMEGGTTSHNEQF
TRBV5-8 | ASSSNGQPYEQY
TRBV12-3/TRBV12-4 | ATSPQGGLTDAI